Listed here are 27 T cell receptor beta chains from one sample, sequenced in a study of cytomegalovirus exposure and HLA in healthy donors. Generated by immunoSEQ multiplex PCR, the TCRdb table keeps only in-frame clones and is missing some. The data contain approximately 240,000 clones, 75% to 95% of them seen just once; the ten biggest clones take up more than 1%. The specimen was PBMCs. The receptors were sampled from a woman younger than 30 in good health and CMV-seronegative.

This chain links TRBV6-1 with TRBJ1-6, with TRBD1 matching over 9 bases. The CDR3 spans 15 residues. Per germline, CDR1 MNHNS and CDR2 SASEGT. V gave up 4 bases and J gave up 11 bases; unmatched junction bases: 9. Written as DNA, the CDR3 is TGTGCCAGCAGTGCACCGGGACAGGGATCGGCACCCCTCCACTTT. It codes for CASSAPGQGSAPLHF.

The rearrangement joins TRBV6-6 to TRBJ2-7; 11 bases are a match to TRBD2. There are 16 residues in the CDR3. Germline V gene lookup returns CDR1 MNHNY and CDR2 SVGAGI (reference sequence). J lost 4 bases, V lost 5 bases, and 10 bases had no gene match. CDR3 amino acids: CASSTRLAGTKYEQYF. The CDR3 DNA reads as TGTGCCAGCAGTACCCGACTAGCGGGAACAAAATACGAGCAGTACTTC.

The chain combines TRBV27 with TRBJ2-5; 12 positions agree with TRBD2. V was clipped by 4 bases and J by 6 bases; unmatched bases: 15. CDR1 and CDR2 (germline): MNHEY, SMNVEV (reference sequence). This CDR3 contains 18 residues. CDR3 DNA: TGTGCCAGCAGTTCTCCGCCTCGGACTAGCGGGAATCCCAAGACCCAGTACTTC. This sequence encodes CASSSPPRTSGNPKTQYF.

The chain joins TRBV5-1 to TRBJ1-4; D possibly corresponds to TRBD1 (5 bases). V was cut by 4 bases and J by 8 bases, with 18 bases left in between. The length of the CDR3 is 15 residues. The V gene's germline CDR1 is SGHRS and CDR2 YFSETQ. The CDR3, as DNA: TGCGCCAGCAGCGGGGAGGGCAGGGAGGACGAAAAACTGTTTTTT. Its translation is CASSGEGREDEKLFF.

V gene TRBV7-2 combines with J gene TRBJ2-7, with D possibly TRBD2 on 6 matching bases. Germline values: CDR1 SGHTA, CDR2 FQGNSA. This CDR3 has 16 residues. The V end lost 5 bases, the J end lost 1 base, and 18 bases lay between the germline ends. The CDR3 DNA follows: TGTGCCAGCAGCGCGAACTCGGGACTCCAATCCTACGAGCAGTACTTC. This gives the protein CASSANSGLQSYEQYF.

The rearrangement uses TRBV30 and TRBJ2-2, with a weak D call TRBD1 (6 bases). Trimming removed 1 base at V and 2 bases at J, with 8 bases between. CDR3 length: 14 residues. Germline-derived CDR1 and CDR2 are GTSNPN and SVGIG (reference sequence). The CDR3 sequence is CAWSARGNTGELFF. The CDR3 coding sequence is TGTGCCTGGAGTGCCAGGGGCAACACCGGGGAGCTGTTTTTT. The entire variable domain, with the rest obtained from reference TRBV30 and TRBJ2-2, is as follows: SQTIHQWPATLVQPVGSPLSLECTVEGTSNPNLYWYRQAAGRGLQLLFYSVGIGQISSEVPQNLSASRPQDRQFILSSKKLLLSDSGFYLCAWSARGNTGELFFGEGSRLTVL.

The V call is TRBV18, the J call TRBJ2-7; TRBD1 aligns across 7 bases. V shed 5 bases, J shed 2 bases, and the junction held 6 bases outside the gene matches. This CDR3 contains 14 residues. Germline CDR1 is KGHSH and CDR2 is LQKENI. CDR3 residues: CASSGRDRPYEQYF. The CDR3 DNA follows: TGTGCCAGCTCAGGCCGGGACAGACCCTACGAGCAGTACTTC.

The CDR3: CASSGQGWGETQYF. CDR3 DNA sequence: TGTGCCAGCTCGGGACAGGGATGGGGAGAGACCCAGTACTTC. This chain connects TRBV9 to TRBJ2-5; 9 bases are shared with TRBD1. With V trimmed by 7 bases and J by 4 bases, 8 bases remained unmatched. This CDR3 region has 14 residues. CDR1 SGDLS and CDR2 YYNGEE come from the germline V gene.

V gene TRBV7-2 combines with J gene TRBJ2-7; a possible D gene is TRBD1 (6 bases). Germline assignment: CDR1 SGHTA and CDR2 FQGNSA. With 4 bases removed from V and 2 bases from J, the gap between germline ends came to 12 bases. This CDR3 is 14 amino acids long. In nucleotides, the CDR3 is TGTGCCAGCAGCTACGGACAGTGGACCTACGAGCAGTACTTC. The encoded protein is CASSYGQWTYEQYF. The full variable domain, in which reference TRBV7-2 and TRBJ2-7 provide the parts outside the CDR3, is GAGVSQSPSNKVTEKGKDVELRCDPISGHTALYWYRQSLGQGLEFLIYFQGNSAPDKSGLPSDRFSAERTGGSVSTLTIQRTQQEDSAVYLCASSYGQWTYEQYFGPGTRLTVT.

The genes are TRBV5-1 and TRBJ2-4, with 9 bases that match TRBD1. The CDR3 runs 13 residues. The V segment lost 4 bases and the J segment 7 bases; nucleotides outside the gene matches: 3. CDR1 is SGHRS, CDR2 YFSETQ, per germline. CDR3 residues: CASSPTGGNIQYF. CDR3 in DNA: TGCGCCAGCAGCCCGACAGGGGGGAACATTCAGTACTTC. Looking up the rest from reference TRBV5-1 and TRBJ2-4 gives the full variable domain: KAGVTQTPRYLIKTRGQQVTLSCSPISGHRSVSWYQQTPGQGLQFLFEYFSETQRNKGNFPGRFSGRQFSNSRSEMNVSTLELGDSALYLCASSPTGGNIQYFGAGTRLSVL.

CDR3 region: CASLDRGSVSDTQYF. The CDR3 coding sequence is TGTGCCAGCTTAGACCGCGGGAGTGTCTCAGATACGCAGTATTTT. This rearrangement joins TRBV6-1 to TRBJ2-3, with TRBD2 identical over 7 bases. In germline, CDR1 is MNHNS, CDR2 SASEGT. V lost 8 bases, J lost 4 bases, and 12 bases stayed unmatched. The CDR3 runs 15 residues.

The V and J genes are TRBV15 and TRBJ2-7, with D unclear. The germline V gene has CDR1 LNHNV and CDR2 YYDKDF (reference sequence). The CDR3 covers 15 residues. Trimming stripped 0 bases from V and 0 bases from J, with 9 bases between. The CDR3 region is CATSRDVVSSYEQYF. The CDR3 DNA follows: TGTGCCACCAGCAGAGATGTAGTTAGCTCCTACGAGCAGTACTTC.

The chain carries TRBV11-2 and TRBJ2-2, with 8 positions matching TRBD2. The CDR3 is 16 amino acids. Germline assignment: CDR1 SGHAT and CDR2 FQNNGV. The V and J ends lost 2 bases and 5 bases, in that order; junction bases with no gene match: 7. CDR3 sequence reads: CASSLPARLATGELFF. The CDR3 DNA reads TGTGCCAGCAGCTTACCCGCCCGACTAGCGACCGGGGAGCTGTTTTTT.

The chain is built from TRBV2 and TRBJ2-7; possibly TRBD2 for D (6 bases). The V and J ends lost 8 bases and 4 bases respectively, with 18 bases between them. The CDR3 has 14 residues. Germline-derived CDR1 and CDR2 are SNHLY and FYNNEI. CDR3 sequence (DNA): TGTGCCAGCGGGGAACTCGGGAGCCGGTACGAGCAGTACTTC. Amino acid sequence: CASGELGSRYEQYF.

The chain recombines TRBV9 with TRBJ1-2; no firm D call. V shed 4 bases and J shed 1 base, with 8 bases lying between them. Germline CDR1 is SGDLS and CDR2 is YYNGEE. There are 13 residues in the CDR3. CDR3 bases: TGTGCCAGCAGCATCAGTAATAACTATGGCTACACCTTC. Its protein is CASSISNNYGYTF.

This clone has a single count. The V gene is TRBV7-3, the J gene TRBJ2-6; a possible D gene is TRBD2 (6 bases). CDR1 SGHTA and CDR2 FQGTGA come from the germline V gene. The V and J ends lost 4 bases and 0 bases respectively, with 10 bases between them. This CDR3 comprises 16 residues. The CDR3 nucleotides are TGTGCCAGCAGCTCCGGAGGGGTCTCTGGGGCCAACGTCCTGACTTTC. It codes for CASSSGGVSGANVLTF.

The chain recombines TRBV2 with TRBJ2-2; TRBD1 aligns across 9 bases. This CDR3 is 15 amino acids long. V lost 7 bases to trimming and J lost 1 base; unmatched junction nucleotides: 4. Germline V lookup: CDR1 SNHLY, CDR2 FYNNEI. CDR3 coding DNA: TGTGCCAGCACCCCGGACAGGGGGAACACCGGGGAGCTGTTTTTT. Amino acids: CASTPDRGNTGELFF.

The chain employs TRBV10-2 and TRBJ2-1; D is possibly TRBD2 (6 bases). Trimming removed 2 bases from V and 7 bases from J, with 12 bases in between. The CDR3 consists of 14 residues. CDR1 and CDR2 from the germline V gene are WSHSY and SAAADI. CDR3 DNA sequence: TGCGCCAGCAGTGAGAGACTAGAGTTGAATGAGCAGTTCTTC. This encodes CASSERLELNEQFF.

V gene TRBV19 combines with J gene TRBJ1-5; D is unresolved. Germline CDR1 reads LNHDA; CDR2 reads SQIVND (reference sequence). Trimming took 4 bases from V and 9 from J, leaving 10 bases between them. The CDR3 contains 12 residues. In DNA, the CDR3 is TGTGCCAGTAGTAAATTCGATAGGCCCCAGCATTTT. Translation gives CASSKFDRPQHF. The full variable domain, rest sourced from reference TRBV19 and TRBJ1-5, is DGGITQSPKYLFRKEGQNVTLSCEQNLNHDAMYWYRQDPGQGLRLIYYSQIVNDFQKGDIAEGYSVSREKKESFPLTVTSAQKNPTAFYLCASSKFDRPQHFGDGTRLSIL.

This chain joins TRBV7-2 and TRBJ1-3; TRBD1 aligns across 7 bases. This CDR3 region has 12 residues. The germline CDR1 and CDR2 sequences are SGHTA and FQGNSA. Germline trimming cut 4 bases from V and 8 bases from J; bases unmatched to any gene: 2. This CDR3 is CASSSQGDTIYF. CDR3 nucleotides: TGTGCCAGCAGCTCCCAGGGGGACACCATATATTTT. Variable domain in full (rest from reference TRBV7-2 and TRBJ1-3): GAGVSQSPSNKVTEKGKDVELRCDPISGHTALYWYRQSLGQGLEFLIYFQGNSAPDKSGLPSDRFSAERTGGSVSTLTIQRTQQEDSAVYLCASSSQGDTIYFGEGSWLTVV.

The rearrangement uses TRBV30 and TRBJ1-2; unclear D gene. Between the trimmed V and J ends, which lost 6 bases and 5 bases, there was a span of 10 bases. The CDR3 length is 11 residues. The germline V gene has CDR1 GTSNPN and CDR2 SVGIG (reference sequence). This chain's CDR3 is CACLRGYGYTF. The CDR3 nucleotides are TGTGCCTGCCTGCGGGGATATGGCTACACCTTC.

This rearrangement joins TRBV28 to TRBJ1-6, with unresolved D. The germline V and J ends were trimmed by 3 bases and 9 bases, with 3 bases remaining between them. The CDR3 contains 11 residues. CDR1 and CDR2 from the germline V gene are MDHEN and SYDVKM. Written as DNA, the CDR3 is TGTGCCAGCAGTTTTCTTTCACCCCTCCACTTT. Translated: CASSFLSPLHF.

This chain links TRBV27 with TRBJ2-7; 7 bases agree with TRBD1. The CDR3 is 14 residues long. V was clipped by 5 bases and J by 4 bases; unmatched bases: 8. Germline CDR1 and CDR2: MNHEY and SMNVEV (reference sequence). The CDR3: CASSQTTGRYEQYF. CDR3 coding DNA: TGTGCCAGCAGTCAAACGACAGGGCGGTACGAGCAGTACTTC.

The chain recombines TRBV28 with TRBJ1-1; 7 bases fit TRBD1. The CDR3 spans 14 residues. The germline CDR1 and CDR2 sequences are MDHEN and SYDVKM. J was trimmed by 3 bases and V by 6 bases; bases with no gene match: 7. CDR3 sequence (DNA): TGTGCCAGCAGGACTGGGACAGCTTACACTGAAGCTTTCTTT. It is translated as CASRTGTAYTEAFF. The full variable domain, its missing parts supplied by reference TRBV28 and TRBJ1-1, is DVKVTQSSRYLVKRTGEKVFLECVQDMDHENMFWYRQDPGLGLRLIYFSYDVKMKEKGDIPEGYSVSREKKERFSLILESASTNQTSMYLCASRTGTAYTEAFFGQGTRLTVV.

The chain uses TRBV7-3 and TRBJ2-3; 13 bases map to TRBD2. V was clipped by 5 bases and J by 2 bases; unmatched bases: 4. CDR1 is SGHTA, CDR2 FQGTGA, per germline. The CDR3 sequence is 16 residues long. CDR3 protein: CASSLLAGGPTDTQYF. DNA of the CDR3: TGTGCCAGCAGCCTACTAGCGGGAGGGCCCACAGATACGCAGTATTTT.

This CDR3 is CASSEVGQANTEAFF. Written as DNA, the CDR3 is TGTGCCAGCAGTGAGGTGGGACAGGCGAACACTGAAGCTTTCTTT. The chain links TRBV6-1 to TRBJ1-1; 8 positions agree with TRBD1. Germline V gene lookup returns CDR1 MNHNS and CDR2 SASEGT. J was trimmed by 1 base and V by 3 bases; bases with no gene match: 4. The CDR3 consists of 15 residues.

This clone was recorded a few times. The chain employs TRBV4-2 and TRBJ1-6; D remains ambiguous. Germline lookup yields CDR1 LGHNA and CDR2 YNFKEQ. This CDR3 is built from 13 residues. The ends were cut back, 1 base at V and 8 bases at J, with 6 bases in the middle. CDR3 DNA: TGTGCCAGCAGCCAAGCGCGGGATTCACCCCTCCACTTT. Protein sequence: CASSQARDSPLHF.